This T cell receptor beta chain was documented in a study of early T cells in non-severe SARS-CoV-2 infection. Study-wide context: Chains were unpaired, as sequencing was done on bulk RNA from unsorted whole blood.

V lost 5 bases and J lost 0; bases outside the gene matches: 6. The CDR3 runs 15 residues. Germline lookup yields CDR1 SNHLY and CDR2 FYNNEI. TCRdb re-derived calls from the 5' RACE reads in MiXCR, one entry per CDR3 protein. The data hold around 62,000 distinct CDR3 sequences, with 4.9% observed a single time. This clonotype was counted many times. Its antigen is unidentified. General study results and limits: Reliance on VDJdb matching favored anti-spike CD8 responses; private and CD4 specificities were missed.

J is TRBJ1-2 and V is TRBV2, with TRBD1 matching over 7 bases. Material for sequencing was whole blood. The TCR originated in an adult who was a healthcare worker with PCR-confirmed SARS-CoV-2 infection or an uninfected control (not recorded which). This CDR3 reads CASSLSQGTNYGYTF. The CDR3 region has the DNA TGTGCCAGCAGTTTATCACAGGGGACTAACTATGGCTACACCTTC.